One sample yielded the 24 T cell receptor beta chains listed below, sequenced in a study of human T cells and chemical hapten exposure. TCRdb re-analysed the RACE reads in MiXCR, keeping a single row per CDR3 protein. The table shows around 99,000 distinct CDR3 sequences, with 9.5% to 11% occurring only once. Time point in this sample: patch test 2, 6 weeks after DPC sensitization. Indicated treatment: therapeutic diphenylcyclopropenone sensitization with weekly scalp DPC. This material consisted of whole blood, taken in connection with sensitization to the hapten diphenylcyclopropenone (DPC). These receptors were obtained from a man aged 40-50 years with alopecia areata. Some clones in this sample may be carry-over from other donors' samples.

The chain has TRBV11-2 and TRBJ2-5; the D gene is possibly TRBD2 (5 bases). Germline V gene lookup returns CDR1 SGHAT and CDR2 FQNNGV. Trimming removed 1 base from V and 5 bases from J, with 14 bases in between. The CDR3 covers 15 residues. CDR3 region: CASSLALRVRETQYF. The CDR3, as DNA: TGTGCCAGCAGCTTAGCATTGAGGGTCCGGGAGACCCAGTACTTC. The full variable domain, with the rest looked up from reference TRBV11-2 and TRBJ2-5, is EAGVAQSPRYKIIEKRQSVAFWCNPISGHATLYWYQQILGQGPKLLIQFQNNGVVDDSQLPKDRFSAERLKGVDSTLKIQPAKLEDSAVYLCASSLALRVRETQYFGPGTRLLVL.

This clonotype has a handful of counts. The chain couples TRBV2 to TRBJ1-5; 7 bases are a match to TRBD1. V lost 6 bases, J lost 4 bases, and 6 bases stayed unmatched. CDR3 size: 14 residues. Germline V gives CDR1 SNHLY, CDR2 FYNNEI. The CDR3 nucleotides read TGTGCCAGCAGAGAACAGGGGTGGAATCAGCCCCAGCATTTT. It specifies CASREQGWNQPQHF. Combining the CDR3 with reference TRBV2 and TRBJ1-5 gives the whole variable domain EPEVTQTPSHQVTQMGQEVILRCVPISNHLYFYWYRQILGQKVEFLVSFYNNEISEKSEIFDDQFSVERPDGSNFTLKIRSTKLEDSAMYFCASREQGWNQPQHFGDGTRLSIL.

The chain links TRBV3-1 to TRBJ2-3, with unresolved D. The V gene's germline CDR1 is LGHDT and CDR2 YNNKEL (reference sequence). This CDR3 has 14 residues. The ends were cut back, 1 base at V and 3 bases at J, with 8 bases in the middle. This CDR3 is CASSQVKATDTQYF. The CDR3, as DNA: TGTGCCAGCAGCCAAGTGAAAGCGACAGATACGCAGTATTTT.

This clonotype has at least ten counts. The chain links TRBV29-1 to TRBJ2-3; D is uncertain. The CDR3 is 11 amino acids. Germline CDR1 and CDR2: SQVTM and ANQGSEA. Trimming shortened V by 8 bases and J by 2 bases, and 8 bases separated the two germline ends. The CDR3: CSLASTDTQYF. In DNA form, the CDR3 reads TGCAGCCTTGCGTCCACAGATACGCAGTATTTT.

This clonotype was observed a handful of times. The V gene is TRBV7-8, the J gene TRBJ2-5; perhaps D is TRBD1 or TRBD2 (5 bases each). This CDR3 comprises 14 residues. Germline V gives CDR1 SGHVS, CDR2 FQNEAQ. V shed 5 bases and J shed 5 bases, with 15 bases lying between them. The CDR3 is CASSARDLGETQYF. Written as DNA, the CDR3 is TGTGCCAGCAGCGCCCGGGACCTCGGGGAGACCCAGTACTTC.

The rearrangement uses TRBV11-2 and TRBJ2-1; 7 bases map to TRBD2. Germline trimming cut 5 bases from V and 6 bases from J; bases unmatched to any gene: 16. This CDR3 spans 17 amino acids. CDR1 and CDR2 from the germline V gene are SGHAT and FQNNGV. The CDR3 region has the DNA TGTGCCAGCAGCCCCATCGCGGGCGGGAGTCCGGGCAATGAGCAGTTCTTC. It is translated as CASSPIAGGSPGNEQFF. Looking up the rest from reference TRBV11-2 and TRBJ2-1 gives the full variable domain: EAGVAQSPRYKIIEKRQSVAFWCNPISGHATLYWYQQILGQGPKLLIQFQNNGVVDDSQLPKDRFSAERLKGVDSTLKIQPAKLEDSAVYLCASSPIAGGSPGNEQFFGPGTRLTVL.

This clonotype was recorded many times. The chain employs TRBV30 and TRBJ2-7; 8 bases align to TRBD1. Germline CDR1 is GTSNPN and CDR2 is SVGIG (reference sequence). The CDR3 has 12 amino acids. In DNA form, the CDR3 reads TGTGCTGCTGGGACAGGAACCTACGAGCAGTACGTC. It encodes CAAGTGTYEQYV.

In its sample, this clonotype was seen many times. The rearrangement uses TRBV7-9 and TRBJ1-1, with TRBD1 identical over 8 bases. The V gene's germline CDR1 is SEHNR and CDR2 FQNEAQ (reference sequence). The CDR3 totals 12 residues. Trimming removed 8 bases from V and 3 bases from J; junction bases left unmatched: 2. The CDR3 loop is CASGQGDTEAFF. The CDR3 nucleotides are TGTGCCAGCGGACAGGGTGACACTGAAGCTTTCTTT.

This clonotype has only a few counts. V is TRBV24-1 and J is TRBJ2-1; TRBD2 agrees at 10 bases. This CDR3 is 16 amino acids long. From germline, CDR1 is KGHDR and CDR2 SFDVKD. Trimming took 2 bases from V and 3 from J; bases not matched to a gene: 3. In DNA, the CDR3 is TGTGCCACCAGTGATTCTCGACTAGCGGGCTACAATGAGCAGTTCTTC. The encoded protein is CATSDSRLAGYNEQFF.

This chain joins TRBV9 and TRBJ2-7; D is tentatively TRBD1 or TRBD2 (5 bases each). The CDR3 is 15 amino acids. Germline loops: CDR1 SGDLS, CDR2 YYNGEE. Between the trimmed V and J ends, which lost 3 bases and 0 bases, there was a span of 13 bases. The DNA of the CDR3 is TGTGCCAGCAGCGAAACAGGACTGAGCTCCTACGAGCAGTACTTC. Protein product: CASSETGLSSYEQYF.

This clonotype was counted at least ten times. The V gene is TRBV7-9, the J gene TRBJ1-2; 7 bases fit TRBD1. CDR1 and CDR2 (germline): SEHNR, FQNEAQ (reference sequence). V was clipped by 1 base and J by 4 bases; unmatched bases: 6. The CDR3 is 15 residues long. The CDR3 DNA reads TGTGCCAGCAGCTTAGGTGCAGGGGGGTCCTATGGCTACACCTTC. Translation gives CASSLGAGGSYGYTF.

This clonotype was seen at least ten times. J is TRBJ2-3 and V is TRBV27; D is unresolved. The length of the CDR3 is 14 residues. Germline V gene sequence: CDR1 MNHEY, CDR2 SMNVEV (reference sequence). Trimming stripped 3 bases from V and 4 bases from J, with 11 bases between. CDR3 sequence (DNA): TGTGCCAGCAGTTTGAATCGAGGAGCAGATACGCAGTATTTT. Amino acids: CASSLNRGADTQYF.

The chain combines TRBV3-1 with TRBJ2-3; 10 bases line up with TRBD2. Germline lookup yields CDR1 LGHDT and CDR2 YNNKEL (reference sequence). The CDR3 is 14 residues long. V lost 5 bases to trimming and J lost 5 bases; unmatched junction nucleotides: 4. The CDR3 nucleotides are TGTGCCAGCAGCTCTAGCGGGAGTGTAGATACGCAGTATTTT. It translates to CASSSSGSVDTQYF.

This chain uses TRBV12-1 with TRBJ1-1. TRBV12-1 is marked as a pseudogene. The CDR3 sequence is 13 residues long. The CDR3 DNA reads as TGTGCCAGCAGCTTTTTGAAGAACACTGAAGCTTTCTTT. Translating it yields CASSFLKNTEAFF.

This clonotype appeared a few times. DNA of the CDR3: TGTGCCAGCAGCGTTAACAATGAGCAGTTCTTC. Protein sequence: CASSVNNEQFF. V and J are TRBV9 and TRBJ2-1; D unclear. The germline CDR1 and CDR2 sequences are SGDLS and YYNGEE. Trimming left V 2 bases short and J 5 bases short, with 2 bases between. The CDR3 spans 11 residues. The entire variable domain, with the rest obtained from reference TRBV9 and TRBJ2-1, is as follows: DSGVTQTPKHLITATGQRVTLRCSPRSGDLSVYWYQQSLDQGLQFLIQYYNGEERAKGNILERFSAQQFPDLHSELNLSSLELGDSALYFCASSVNNEQFFGPGTRLTVL.

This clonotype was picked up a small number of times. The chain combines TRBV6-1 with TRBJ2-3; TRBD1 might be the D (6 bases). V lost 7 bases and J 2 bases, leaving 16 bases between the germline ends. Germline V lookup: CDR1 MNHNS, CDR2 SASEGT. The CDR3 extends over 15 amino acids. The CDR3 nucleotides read TGTGCCAGCACCAGCAGGGGCGGCCACACAGATACGCAGTATTTT. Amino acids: CASTSRGGHTDTQYF.

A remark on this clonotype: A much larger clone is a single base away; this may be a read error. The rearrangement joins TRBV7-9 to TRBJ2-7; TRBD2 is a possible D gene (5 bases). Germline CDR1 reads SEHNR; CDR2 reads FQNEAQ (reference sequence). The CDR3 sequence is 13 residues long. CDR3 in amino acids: CASRLDGSYKQYF. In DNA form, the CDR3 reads TGTGCCAGCAGACTAGACGGATCCTACAAGCAGTACTTC.

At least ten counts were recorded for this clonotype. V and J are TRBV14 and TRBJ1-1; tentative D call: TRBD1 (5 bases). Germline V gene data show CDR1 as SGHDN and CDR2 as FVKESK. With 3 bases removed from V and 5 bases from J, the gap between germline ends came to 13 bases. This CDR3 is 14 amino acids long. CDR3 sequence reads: CASSHFSGPTEAFF. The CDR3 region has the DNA TGTGCCAGCAGCCATTTCTCGGGACCGACTGAAGCTTTCTTT.

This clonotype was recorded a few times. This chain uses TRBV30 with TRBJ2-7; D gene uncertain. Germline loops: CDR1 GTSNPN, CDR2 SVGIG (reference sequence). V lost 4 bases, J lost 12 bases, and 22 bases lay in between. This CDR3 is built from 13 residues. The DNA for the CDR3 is TGTGCCTGGACCCCCCGAAGGGCAGGCCTACGGTACTTC. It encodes CAWTPRRAGLRYF. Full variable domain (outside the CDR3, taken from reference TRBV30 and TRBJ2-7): SQTIHQWPATLVQPVGSPLSLECTVEGTSNPNLYWYRQAAGRGLQLLFYSVGIGQISSEVPQNLSASRPQDRQFILSSKKLLLSDSGFYLCAWTPRRAGLRYFGPGTRLTVT.

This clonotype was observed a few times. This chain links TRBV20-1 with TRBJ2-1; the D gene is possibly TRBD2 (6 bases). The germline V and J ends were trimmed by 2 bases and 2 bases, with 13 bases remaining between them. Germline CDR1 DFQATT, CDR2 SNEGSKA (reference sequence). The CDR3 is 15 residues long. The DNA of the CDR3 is TGCAGTGCTAGACACTCTAGCGTGCCCTACAATGAGCAGTTCTTC. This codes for CSARHSSVPYNEQFF.

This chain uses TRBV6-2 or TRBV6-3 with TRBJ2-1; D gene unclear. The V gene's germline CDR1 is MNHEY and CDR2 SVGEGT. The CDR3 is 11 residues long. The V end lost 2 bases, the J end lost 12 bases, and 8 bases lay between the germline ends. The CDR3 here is CASSYQLGQFF. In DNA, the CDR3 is TGTGCCAGCAGTTACCAATTAGGGCAGTTCTTC.

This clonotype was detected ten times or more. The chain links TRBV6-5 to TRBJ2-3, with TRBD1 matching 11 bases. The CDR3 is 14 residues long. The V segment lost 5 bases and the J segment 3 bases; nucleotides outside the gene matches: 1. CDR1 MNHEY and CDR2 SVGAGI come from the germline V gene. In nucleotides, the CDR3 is TGTGCCAGCAGTCGGGACAGGGGGACAGATACGCAGTATTTT. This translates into CASSRDRGTDTQYF.

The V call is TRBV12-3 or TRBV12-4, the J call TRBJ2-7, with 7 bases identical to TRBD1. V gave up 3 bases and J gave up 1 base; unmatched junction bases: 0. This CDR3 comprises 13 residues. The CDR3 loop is CASSLTGSYEQYF. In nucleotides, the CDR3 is TGTGCCAGCAGTTTGACAGGGTCCTACGAGCAGTACTTC.

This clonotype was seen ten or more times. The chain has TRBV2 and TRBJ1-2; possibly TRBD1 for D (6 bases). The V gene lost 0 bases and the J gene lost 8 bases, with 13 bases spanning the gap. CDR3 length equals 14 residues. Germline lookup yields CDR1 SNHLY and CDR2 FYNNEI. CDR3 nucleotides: TGTGCCAGCAGTGAAGCGCTAGGGGGAGCGGGCTACACCTTC. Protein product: CASSEALGGAGYTF.